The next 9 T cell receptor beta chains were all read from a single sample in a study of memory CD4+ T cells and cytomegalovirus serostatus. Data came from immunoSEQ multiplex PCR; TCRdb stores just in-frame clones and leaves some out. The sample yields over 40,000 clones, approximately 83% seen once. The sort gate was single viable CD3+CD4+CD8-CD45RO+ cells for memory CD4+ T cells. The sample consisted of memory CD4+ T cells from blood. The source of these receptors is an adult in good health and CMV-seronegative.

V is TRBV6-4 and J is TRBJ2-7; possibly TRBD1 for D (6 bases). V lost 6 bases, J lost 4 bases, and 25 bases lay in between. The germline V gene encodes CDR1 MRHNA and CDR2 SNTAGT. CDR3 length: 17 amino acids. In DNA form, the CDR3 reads TGTGCCAGCAGGGGGATGGAAAGGGGGATCTCTTTATACGAGCAGTACTTC. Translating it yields CASRGMERGISLYEQYF.

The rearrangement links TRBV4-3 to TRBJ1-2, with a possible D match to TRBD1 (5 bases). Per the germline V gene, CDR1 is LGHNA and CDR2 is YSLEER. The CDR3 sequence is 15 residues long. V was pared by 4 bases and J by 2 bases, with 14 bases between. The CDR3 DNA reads TGCGCCAGCAGCCCCTCAACCGGGACGAACTATGGCTACACCTTC. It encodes CASSPSTGTNYGYTF.

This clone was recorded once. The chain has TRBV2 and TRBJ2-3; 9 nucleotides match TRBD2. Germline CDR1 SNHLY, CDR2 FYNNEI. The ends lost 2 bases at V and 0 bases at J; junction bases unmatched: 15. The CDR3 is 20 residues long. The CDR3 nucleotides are TGTGCCAGCAGTGAATTTGCGGGGGGGACAACGCCTTCTAGCACAGATACGCAGTATTTT. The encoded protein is CASSEFAGGTTPSSTDTQYF.

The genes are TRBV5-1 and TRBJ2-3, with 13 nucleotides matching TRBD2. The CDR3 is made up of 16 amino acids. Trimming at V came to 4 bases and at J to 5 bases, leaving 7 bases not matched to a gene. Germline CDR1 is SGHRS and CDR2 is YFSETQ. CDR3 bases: TGCGCCAGCAGCCCGGGACTAGCGGGGACCGGAGATACGCAGTATTTT. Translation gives CASSPGLAGTGDTQYF.

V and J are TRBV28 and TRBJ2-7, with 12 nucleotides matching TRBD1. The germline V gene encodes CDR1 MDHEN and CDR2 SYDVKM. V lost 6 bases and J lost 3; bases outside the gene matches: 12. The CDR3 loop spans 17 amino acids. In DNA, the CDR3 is TGTGCCAGCAGCGCGAGCCCGGGACAGGGGGCGGTCTACGAGCAGTACTTC. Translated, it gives CASSASPGQGAVYEQYF.

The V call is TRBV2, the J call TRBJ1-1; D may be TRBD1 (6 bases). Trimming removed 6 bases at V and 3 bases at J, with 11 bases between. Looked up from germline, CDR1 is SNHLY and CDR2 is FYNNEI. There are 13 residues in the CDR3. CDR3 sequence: CASSVGQHTEAFF. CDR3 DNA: TGTGCCAGCAGCGTTGGACAGCACACTGAAGCTTTCTTT.

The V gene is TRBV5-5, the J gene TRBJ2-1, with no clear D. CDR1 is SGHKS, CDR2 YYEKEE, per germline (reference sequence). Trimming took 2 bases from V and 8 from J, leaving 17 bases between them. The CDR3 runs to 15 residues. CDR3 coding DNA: TGTGCCAGCAGCTTTTTGACTTACCCAGGCGATGAGCAGTTCTTC. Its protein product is CASSFLTYPGDEQFF.

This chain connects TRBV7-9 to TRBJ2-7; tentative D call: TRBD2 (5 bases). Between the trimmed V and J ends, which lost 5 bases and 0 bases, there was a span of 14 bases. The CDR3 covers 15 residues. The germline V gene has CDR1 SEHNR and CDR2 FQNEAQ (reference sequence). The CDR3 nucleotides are TGTGCCAGCAGCCACGGGATATCGGGCTCCTACGAGCAGTACTTC. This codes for CASSHGISGSYEQYF.

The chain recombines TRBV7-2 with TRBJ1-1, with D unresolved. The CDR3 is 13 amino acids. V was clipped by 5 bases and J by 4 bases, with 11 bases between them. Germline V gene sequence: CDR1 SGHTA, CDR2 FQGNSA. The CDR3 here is CASSPTFGTEAFF. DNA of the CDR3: TGTGCCAGCAGCCCCACATTTGGCACTGAAGCTTTCTTT.